Presented here are 24 T cell receptor beta chains from one specimen sequenced in a study of cytomegalovirus exposure and HLA in healthy donors. The study ran its PCR with 60 Vbeta and 13 Jbeta primers. TCRdb's table, derived via immunoSEQ multiplex PCR, lists solely in-frame clones and lacks some. The repertoire has more than 140,000 clones, about 75% of them found once; the top ten carry approximately 0.66%. Sequencing was carried out using PBMCs. These receptors were taken from a male donor in good health and CMV-seronegative.

The V and J genes are TRBV5-4 and TRBJ2-2, with TRBD1 matching over 10 bases. The germline V gene encodes CDR1 SGHNT and CDR2 YYREEE (reference sequence). V gave up 3 bases and J gave up 4 bases; unmatched junction bases: 3. This CDR3 has 15 amino acids. The CDR3 sequence is CASSSGQGGTGELFF. DNA of the CDR3: TGTGCCAGCAGCTCCGGACAGGGGGGCACCGGGGAGCTGTTTTTT.

The rearrangement uses TRBV7-2 and TRBJ2-5; D perhaps matches TRBD1 (5 bases). V lost 6 bases and J lost 5, with 13 bases in between. The CDR3 length is 13 residues. Per germline, CDR1 SGHTA and CDR2 FQGNSA. The CDR3 sequence: CASRSQGGETQYF. For the CDR3, the DNA is TGTGCCAGCAGGTCCCAGGGTGGGGAGACCCAGTACTTC.

The CDR3 is CASSVGPGELFF. CDR3 DNA sequence: TGTGCCAGTAGTGTAGGGCCCGGGGAGCTGTTTTTT. V and J are TRBV19 and TRBJ2-2; D is unclear. Deletions cut 5 bases from V and 6 bases from J, with 7 bases between. CDR3 size: 12 residues. CDR1 is LNHDA, CDR2 SQIVND, per germline (reference sequence).

The rearrangement joins TRBV2 to TRBJ1-5; no clear D. This CDR3 has 13 residues. The germline gives CDR1 SNHLY, CDR2 FYNNEI. V was clipped by 4 bases and J by 2 bases, with 6 bases between them. The CDR3 reads CASSGLGNQPQHF. CDR3 coding DNA: TGTGCCAGCAGTGGCTTAGGCAATCAGCCCCAGCATTTT.

The chain links TRBV2 to TRBJ2-1; 8 bases line up with TRBD2. Germline loops: CDR1 SNHLY, CDR2 FYNNEI. This CDR3 is 16 amino acids long. Losses at the gene ends were 6 bases for V and 0 bases for J; bases not matched to a gene: 7. The DNA of the CDR3 is TGTGCCAGCAGCGTAGGCGGGGGGAGCTCCTACAATGAGCAGTTCTTC. As protein: CASSVGGGSSYNEQFF. Full variable domain (outside the CDR3, taken from reference TRBV2 and TRBJ2-1): EPEVTQTPSHQVTQMGQEVILRCVPISNHLYFYWYRQILGQKVEFLVSFYNNEISEKSEIFDDQFSVERPDGSNFTLKIRSTKLEDSAMYFCASSVGGGSSYNEQFFGPGTRLTVL.

The chain is built from TRBV30 and TRBJ1-3; 8 bases match TRBD1. Germline trimming cut 5 bases from V and 0 bases from J; bases unmatched to any gene: 3. This CDR3 spans 14 amino acids. Germline assignment: CDR1 GTSNPN and CDR2 SVGIG (reference sequence). The CDR3 reads CAWDRGVSGNTIYF. CDR3 DNA sequence: TGTGCCTGGGACAGGGGAGTCTCTGGAAACACCATATATTTT.

This sequence joins TRBV7-2 and TRBJ1-1; no definite D call. V dropped 4 bases and J dropped 1 base, with 10 bases sitting between them. The CDR3 length is 14 residues. The germline gives CDR1 SGHTA, CDR2 FQGNSA. The CDR3 protein is CASSYGLGNTEAFF. Here the CDR3 DNA reads TGTGCCAGCAGCTACGGACTGGGGAACACTGAAGCTTTCTTT.

The chain carries TRBV5-1 and TRBJ1-6; the D is unclear. CDR1 is SGHRS, CDR2 YFSETQ, per germline. CDR3 length equals 16 residues. The germline V and J ends were trimmed by 0 bases and 6 bases, with 13 bases remaining between them. The CDR3 protein is CASSLGGIALNSPLHF. CDR3 in DNA: TGCGCCAGCAGCTTGGGAGGGATCGCCCTTAATTCACCCCTCCACTTT.

The chain is built from TRBV27 and TRBJ1-2; 9 nucleotides match TRBD1. The CDR3 totals 13 residues. Germline V CDR1 and CDR2: MNHEY, SMNVEV (reference sequence). V gave up 6 bases and J gave up 5 bases; unmatched junction bases: 4. Here the CDR3 DNA reads TGTGCCAGCAGGCGGACAGGGGTGTATGGCTACACCTTC. Protein: CASRRTGVYGYTF.

This clone showed up just a few times. The genes are TRBV7-5 and TRBJ2-5; the table gives TRBD2 as D, unverified against the DNA. TRBV7-5 is described as a pseudogene. There are 16 residues in the CDR3. CDR3 loop: CARSHRLAGRGKTQYF. The DNA for the CDR3 is TGTGCCAGAAGCCATCGACTAGCGGGAAGGGGAAAGACCCAGTACTTC.

The chain uses TRBV19 and TRBJ1-2, with 7 nucleotides matching TRBD1. This CDR3 is built from 14 residues. Trimming cost V 7 bases and J 6 bases; bases outside gene matches: 11. The germline V gene has CDR1 LNHDA and CDR2 SQIVND (reference sequence). The chain's CDR3 is CASKNRGAHHGYTF. CDR3 nucleotides: TGTGCCAGTAAAAACAGGGGAGCCCACCATGGCTACACCTTC.

The rearrangement joins TRBV5-1 to TRBJ1-1; D is uncertain. CDR1 and CDR2 from the germline V gene are SGHRS and YFSETQ. V was clipped by 0 bases and J by 6 bases, with 15 bases between them. This CDR3 has 15 amino acids. In DNA, the CDR3 is TGCGCCAGCAGCTTGGAGGCAGGTTCTCTTGCTGAAGCTTTCTTT. It yields the protein CASSLEAGSLAEAFF.

The chain carries TRBV19 and TRBJ1-6; 7 bases map to TRBD1. With 3 bases clipped from V and 9 bases from J, the junction kept 5 bases outside the gene matches. The CDR3 runs 14 residues. Per germline, CDR1 LNHDA and CDR2 SQIVND (reference sequence). In DNA form, the CDR3 reads TGTGCCAGTAGTATTACAGGGGCGTCTTCACCCCTCCACTTT. Its translation: CASSITGASSPLHF.

J is TRBJ2-7 and V is TRBV5-6; 9 nucleotides match TRBD2. The germline V gene encodes CDR1 SGHDT and CDR2 YYEEEE. J lost 1 base, V lost 0 bases, and 2 bases had no gene match. This CDR3 has 15 amino acids. For the CDR3, the DNA is TGTGCCAGCAGCTTGGGACTAGCGGTTTCCTACGAGCAGTACTTC. Translating gives CASSLGLAVSYEQYF.

The chain is built from TRBV2 and TRBJ2-5; D is possibly TRBD1 (6 bases). The J call may be mistaken, given a closer DNA end match to TRBJ2-7. CDR1 and CDR2 from the germline V gene are SNHLY and FYNNEI. This CDR3 contains 15 residues. The CDR3: CASSANRVWPYEQYF. The CDR3 region has the DNA TGTGCCAGCAGTGCAAACAGGGTGTGGCCCTACGAGCAGTACTTC.

This chain uses TRBV5-4 with TRBJ1-6; 10 bases match TRBD1. V lost 3 bases, J lost 7 bases, and 1 base stayed unmatched. From germline, CDR1 is SGHNT and CDR2 YYREEE (reference sequence). This CDR3 spans 14 amino acids. CDR3 nucleotides: TGTGCCAGCAGCTCGGACAGGGGGAATTCACCCCTCCACTTT. It translates to CASSSDRGNSPLHF. The variable domain in full, completed from reference TRBV5-4 and TRBJ1-6, reads ETGVTQSPTHLIKTRGQQVTLRCSSQSGHNTVSWYQQALGQGPQFIFQYYREEENGRGNFPPRFSGLQFPNYSSELNVNALELDDSALYLCASSSDRGNSPLHFGNGTRLTVT.

The CDR3 reads CASSLRRLAAYNEQFF. The CDR3 nucleotides are TGTGCCAGCAGCCTTCGGCGACTAGCGGCCTACAATGAGCAGTTCTTC. The rearrangement joins TRBV5-6 to TRBJ2-1; 9 positions agree with TRBD2. V was pared by 4 bases and J by 2 bases, with 7 bases of the junction left unmatched. The V gene's germline CDR1 is SGHDT and CDR2 YYEEEE. The CDR3 loop spans 16 amino acids.

This rearrangement joins TRBV7-9 to TRBJ1-4; 8 bases align to TRBD1. The CDR3 has 13 residues. In germline, CDR1 is SEHNR, CDR2 FQNEAQ (reference sequence). The V and J ends lost 5 bases and 8 bases, in that order; junction bases with no gene match: 4. The CDR3 bases are TGTGCCAGCAGCCTACGGGACAGGGAAAAACTGTTTTTT. Its protein product is CASSLRDREKLFF.

A word on this clone: An end of the junction differs from the germline gene, which may be a read error. The rearrangement uses TRBV7-9 and TRBJ1-2; unclear D gene. This CDR3 region has 13 residues. The germline V gene has CDR1 SEHNR and CDR2 FQNEAQ (reference sequence). The CDR3 nucleotides read TGTTCCAGCAGCGCCTGGAGCCCATATGGCTACACCTTC. Translating gives CSSSAWSPYGYTF. The full variable domain, its missing parts supplied by reference TRBV7-9 and TRBJ1-2, is DTGVSQNPRHKITKRGQNVTFRCDPISEHNRLYWYRQTLGQGPEFLTYFQNEAQLEKSRLLSDRFSAERPKGSFSTLEIQRTEQGDSAMYLCSSSAWSPYGYTFGSGTRLTVV.

The chain uses TRBV6-6 and TRBJ1-1; 9 bases map to TRBD1. The trim removed 6 bases at V and 5 bases at J, leaving 13 bases unmatched. This CDR3 region has 16 residues. Germline CDR1 and CDR2: MNHNY and SVGAGI (reference sequence). CDR3 in amino acids: CASSHRGRGVMTEAFF. CDR3 coding DNA: TGTGCCAGCAGCCACAGGGGGCGCGGGGTTATGACTGAAGCTTTCTTT.

The chain's CDR3 is CASSSQSASGGAPDTQYF. The DNA for the CDR3 is TGTGCCAGCAGCTCACAGAGCGCTAGCGGGGGGGCTCCAGATACGCAGTATTTT. The J gene is TRBJ2-3, the V gene TRBV7-2, with TRBD2 matching 12 bases. Per germline, CDR1 SGHTA and CDR2 FQGNSA. The J segment lost 4 bases and the V segment lost 4 bases, leaving 12 bases of the junction unmatched. The CDR3 loop spans 18 amino acids. Together with reference TRBV7-2 and TRBJ2-3, the CDR3 gives the full variable domain: GAGVSQSPSNKVTEKGKDVELRCDPISGHTALYWYRQSLGQGLEFLIYFQGNSAPDKSGLPSDRFSAERTGGSVSTLTIQRTQQEDSAVYLCASSSQSASGGAPDTQYFGPGTRLTVL.

The chain has TRBV25-1 and TRBJ2-4; 9 bases fit TRBD1. The CDR3 is 13 amino acids. Germline-derived CDR1 and CDR2 are MGHDK and SYGVNS. J lost 5 bases, V lost 8 bases, and 4 bases had no gene match. The CDR3 spells CASRGQGQNIQYF. DNA of the CDR3: TGTGCCAGCCGGGGACAGGGCCAAAACATTCAGTACTTC.

This chain uses TRBV9 with TRBJ2-3, with 15 positions matching TRBD2. The CDR3 contains 19 residues. The V gene's germline CDR1 is SGDLS and CDR2 YYNGEE. V lost 3 bases to trimming and J lost 3 bases; unmatched junction nucleotides: 11. The CDR3 here is CASSATAVGTSGRTDTQYF. The CDR3 nucleotides are TGTGCCAGCAGCGCTACGGCAGTGGGGACTAGCGGGAGGACAGATACGCAGTATTTT.

The table lists this clone with a few counts. The CDR3 DNA follows: TGTGCCAGCAGCTTAGTTGGGGCAGGTGGTCATAACACTGAAGCTTTCTTT. It specifies CASSLVGAGGHNTEAFF. The chain uses TRBV7-3 and TRBJ1-1, with D perhaps TRBD1 (5 bases). CDR3 length: 17 amino acids. CDR1 is SGHTA, CDR2 FQGTGA, per germline. Trimming left V 2 bases short and J 2 bases short, with 18 bases between.